This T cell receptor beta chain originates from a study of T cells in Graves' hyperthyroidism and ophthalmopathy. CDR3 size: 14 residues. Germline V gives CDR1 ENHRY, CDR2 SYGVKD. V lost 4 bases to trimming and J lost 4 bases; unmatched junction nucleotides: 2. Amplification yielded TCR beta CDR3 regions, with RNA transcripts as the source. When the TCR CDR3 underwent first-round RT-PCR, the HTBI primer set was used. TCRdb reprocessed the multiplex PCR reads with MiXCR, giving one entry per CDR3 protein. The sample has about 570,000 distinct CDR3 sequences, around 42% seen once. Study-wide points: Separating ophthalmopathy from stable hyperthyroidism was achieved by a 13 V-J model.

Remarks on this clonotype: Its antigen is undetermined.

This TCR derives from an adult woman with Graves' disease, either hyperthyroidism or ophthalmopathy (not recorded which). Sequencing was performed on peripheral blood or thyroid tissue (not recorded which). V and J are TRBV10-3 and TRBJ1-1, with TRBD1 matching over 11 bases. CDR3 amino acids: CAISVGTGGTEAFF. CDR3 sequence (DNA): TGTGCCATCAGTGTAGGGACAGGGGGCACTGAAGCTTTCTTT.